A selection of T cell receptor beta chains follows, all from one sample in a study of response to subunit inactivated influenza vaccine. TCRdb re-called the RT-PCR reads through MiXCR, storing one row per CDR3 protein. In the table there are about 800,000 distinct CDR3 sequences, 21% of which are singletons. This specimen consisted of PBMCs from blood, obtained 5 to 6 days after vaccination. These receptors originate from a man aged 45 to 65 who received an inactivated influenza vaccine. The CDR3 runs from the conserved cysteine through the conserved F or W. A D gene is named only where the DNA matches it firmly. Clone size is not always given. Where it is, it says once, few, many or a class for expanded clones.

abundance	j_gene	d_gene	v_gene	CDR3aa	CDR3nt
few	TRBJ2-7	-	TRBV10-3	CAISPRDMYEQYF	TGTGCCATCAGCCCCCGGGACATGTACGAGCAGTACTTC
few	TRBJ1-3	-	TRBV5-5	CASSWRGALSGNTIYF	TGTGCCAGCAGCTGGAGAGGGGCGCTCTCTGGAAACACCATATATTTT
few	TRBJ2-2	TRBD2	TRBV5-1	CASSSLTSSNTGELFF	TGCGCCAGCAGCTCGCTGACTAGCTCGAACACCGGGGAGCTGTTTTTT
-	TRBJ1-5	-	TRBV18	CASSPIQDQPQHF	TGTGCCAGCTCACCAATACAAGATCAGCCCCAGCATTTT
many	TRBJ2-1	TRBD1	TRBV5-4	CASSEGTDLYNEQFF	TGTGCCAGCAGCGAGGGGACAGACCTCTACAATGAGCAGTTCTTC
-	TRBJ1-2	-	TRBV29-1	CSVDPPGRGRDYGYTF	TGCAGCGTTGACCCCCCGGGTCGGGGGCGCGACTATGGCTACACCTTC
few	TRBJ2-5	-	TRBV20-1	CSARSTLEETQYF	TGCAGTGCTAGAAGCACCCTTGAAGAGACCCAGTACTTC
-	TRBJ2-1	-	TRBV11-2	CASSLDRGSILSYNEQFF	TGTGCCAGCAGCTTAGATCGGGGCAGTATATTATCCTACAATGAGCAGTTCTTC
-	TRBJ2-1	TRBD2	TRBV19	CASSGTSGIEQFF	TGTGCCAGCTCCGGGACTAGCGGGATTGAGCAGTTCTTC
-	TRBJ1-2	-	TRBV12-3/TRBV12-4	CASSLGDPGYTF	TGTGCCAGCAGTTTAGGGGATCCTGGCTACACCTTC
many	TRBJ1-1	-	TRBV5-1	CASSLRHPMNTEAFF	TGCGCCAGCAGCTTGCGGCACCCCATGAACACTGAAGCTTTCTTT
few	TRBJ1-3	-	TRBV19	CATRLWSGNTIYF	TGTGCCACCCGACTCTGGTCCGGAAACACCATATATTTT
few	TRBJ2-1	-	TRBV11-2	CASSLGPGVTYNEQFF	TGTGCCAGCAGCTTAGGCCCCGGAGTCACCTACAATGAGCAGTTCTTC
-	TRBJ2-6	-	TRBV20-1	CSARMGGVGANVLTF	TGCAGTGCTAGAATGGGGGGTGTTGGGGCCAACGTCCTGACTTTC
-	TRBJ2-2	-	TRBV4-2	CASSQDRMGGELFF	TGTGCCAGCAGCCAAGATCGTATGGGCGGGGAGCTGTTTTTT
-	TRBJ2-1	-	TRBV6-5	CASSSRPGFLWNEHFF	TGTGCCAGCAGTTCACGGCCGGGGTTTTTGTGGAATGAGCATTTCTTC
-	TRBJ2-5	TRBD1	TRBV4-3	CASSQDVGGRETQYF	TGCGCCAGCAGCCAAGATGTAGGGGGCCGGGAGACCCAGTACTTC
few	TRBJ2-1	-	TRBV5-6	CASSLVGGQSNEQFF	TGTGCCAGCAGCTTGGTGGGGGGGCAGTCCAATGAGCAGTTCTTC
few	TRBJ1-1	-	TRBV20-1	CSAREDSPITEAFF	TGCAGTGCTCGAGAGGACAGCCCGATCACTGAAGCTTTCTTT
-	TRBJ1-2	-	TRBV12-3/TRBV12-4	CASSLGQRGAGYTF	TGTGCCAGCAGTTTAGGGCAGCGGGGCGCTGGCTACACCTTC
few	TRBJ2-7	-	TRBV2	CASSEVISSYEQYF	TGTGCCAGCAGTGAAGTAATCAGCTCCTACGAGCAGTACTTC
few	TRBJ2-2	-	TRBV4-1	CASSLAYSENTGELFF	TGCGCCAGCAGCCTCGCGTACTCTGAGAACACCGGGGAGCTGTTTTTT
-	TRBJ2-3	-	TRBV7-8	CASSSAWSSSTDTQYF	TGTGCCAGCAGCTCCGCCTGGTCCTCTAGCACAGATACGCAGTATTTT
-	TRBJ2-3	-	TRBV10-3	CAISEFDDTQYF	TGTGCCATCAGTGAGTTTGACGATACGCAGTATTTT
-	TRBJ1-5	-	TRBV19	CASSRQDLSNQPQHF	TGTGCCAGTAGTAGACAGGACCTTAGCAATCAGCCCCAGCATTTT
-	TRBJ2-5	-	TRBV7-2	CASSPAGILETQYF	TGTGCCAGCAGCCCCGCGGGGATTTTGGAGACCCAGTACTTC
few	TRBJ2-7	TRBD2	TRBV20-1	CSATLAGVYEQYF	TGCAGTGCCACCTTAGCGGGAGTCTACGAGCAGTACTTC
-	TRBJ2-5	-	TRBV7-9	CASSLTLALETQYF	TGTGCCAGCAGCTTAACCCTAGCTTTAGAGACCCAGTACTTC
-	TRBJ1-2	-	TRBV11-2	CASSFGTGTYGYTF	TGTGCCAGCAGCTTCGGCACAGGGACCTATGGCTACACCTTC
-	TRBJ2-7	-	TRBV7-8	CASSLERLARSSYEQYF	TGTGCCAGCAGCTTAGAAAGGCTAGCGAGGAGCTCCTACGAGCAGTACTTC
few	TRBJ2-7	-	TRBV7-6	CASSPAEGPYEQYF	TGTGCCAGCAGCCCCGCAGAAGGCCCCTACGAGCAGTACTTC
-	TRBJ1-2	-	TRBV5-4	CASSNPGEAYGYTF	TGTGCCAGCAGCAATCCCGGGGAGGCCTATGGCTACACCTTC
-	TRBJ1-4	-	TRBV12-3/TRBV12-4	CASSSRWGWDEKLFF	TGTGCCAGCAGTTCTCGCTGGGGGTGGGATGAAAAACTGTTTTTT
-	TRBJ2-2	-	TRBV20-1	CSARRRGVDTGELFF	TGCAGTGCTAGACGGAGAGGGGTTGACACCGGGGAGCTGTTTTTT
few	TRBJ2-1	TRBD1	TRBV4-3	CASSRVGHLDRNYNEQFF	TGCGCCAGCAGCCGAGTCGGCCATTTGGACAGGAACTACAATGAGCAGTTCTTC
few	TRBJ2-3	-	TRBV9	CASSVGSLWTDTQYF	TGTGCCAGCAGCGTAGGAAGTTTATGGACAGATACGCAGTATTTT
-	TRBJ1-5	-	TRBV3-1	CASSRYSNQPQHF	TGTGCCAGCAGCCGATATAGCAATCAGCCCCAGCATTTT
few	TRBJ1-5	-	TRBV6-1	CASSESARANQPQHF	TGTGCCAGCAGTGAATCGGCCAGGGCTAATCAGCCCCAGCATTTT
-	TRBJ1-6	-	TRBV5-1	CASSLANRANSPLHF	TGCGCCAGCAGCTTGGCCAATAGGGCTAATTCACCCCTCCACTTT
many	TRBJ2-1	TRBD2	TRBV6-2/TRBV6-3	CASSFRREGKQFF	TGTGCCAGCAGTTTTAGGCGGGAGGGCAAGCAGTTCTTC
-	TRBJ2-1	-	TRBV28	CASSPYLGSGGLHNEQFF	TGTGCCAGCAGTCCATATTTAGGTTCTGGCGGGCTCCACAATGAGCAGTTCTTC
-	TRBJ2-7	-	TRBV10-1	CASSPAGSPREQYF	TGCGCCAGCAGTCCGGCCGGGAGCCCCCGCGAGCAGTACTTC
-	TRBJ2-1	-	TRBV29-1	CSVTRWPYNEQFF	TGCAGCGTTACGAGGTGGCCCTACAATGAGCAGTTCTTC
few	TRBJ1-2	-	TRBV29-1	CSALHSPGAQDGYTF	TGCAGCGCCCTCCATAGTCCGGGGGCGCAGGATGGCTACACCTTC
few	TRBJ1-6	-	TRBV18	CASSSSERVGSPLHF	TGTGCCAGCTCATCATCTGAGAGGGTTGGTTCACCCCTCCACTTT
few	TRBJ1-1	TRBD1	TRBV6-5	CASSYSHRGGGRNTEAFF	TGTGCCAGCAGTTACTCCCACAGGGGCGGCGGACGGAACACTGAAGCTTTCTTT
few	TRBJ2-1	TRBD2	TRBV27	CASSFTTSGGSYNEQFF	TGTGCCAGCAGTTTTACGACTAGCGGGGGCTCCTACAATGAGCAGTTCTTC
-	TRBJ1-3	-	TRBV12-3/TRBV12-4	CASSISAGGNTIYF	TGTGCCAGCAGTATCTCTGCGGGGGGGAACACCATATATTTT
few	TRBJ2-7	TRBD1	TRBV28	CASSLVTGWSYEQYF	TGTGCCAGCAGTTTAGTGACAGGGTGGTCCTACGAGCAGTACTTC
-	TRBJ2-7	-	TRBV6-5	CASSYSGRDGNEQYF	TGTGCCAGCAGTTACTCCGGACGCGATGGGAACGAGCAGTACTTC
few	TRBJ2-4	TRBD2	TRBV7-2	CASSLGGGKNIQYF	TGTGCCAGCAGCTTAGGCGGGGGCAAAAACATTCAGTACTTC